A selection of T cell receptor beta chains follows, all from one sample in a study of STAT5B mutations in CD4+ large granular lymphocyte leukemia. Profiling relied on immunoSEQ multiplex PCR, and the TCRdb table lists in-frame clones only, not all of them. The data hold 4,000 to 6,000 clones, with about 86% observed a single time. The sample was PBMCs. These receptors were collected from a man aged 40-55 years with CD4+ T-cell large granular lymphocyte leukemia. Each CDR3 is given with its conserved first and last residue. A D gene is named only where the DNA matches it firmly. Expanded clones are given a class, and other clones once, few, many or no size at all.

V	J	size	D	DNA	CDR3
TRBV5-8	TRBJ2-7	.	.	TGTGCCAGCCCCCCCCCAACACAGCCGAGCTCCTACGAGCAGTACTTC	CASPPPTQPSSYEQYF
TRBV11-1	TRBJ2-2	.	.	TGTGCCAGCAGCTTAACTAGCCAGACCGGGGAGCTGTTTTTT	CASSLTSQTGELFF
TRBV6-1	TRBJ2-7	.	TRBD1	TGTGCCAGCAGTTTACTAGGGGGCTTCAACGAGCAGTACTTC	CASSLLGGFNEQYF
TRBV7-8	TRBJ2-7	.	TRBD1	TGTGCCAGCAGCTTAGACAGGGGCTTTGAGCAGTACTTC	CASSLDRGFEQYF
TRBV28	TRBJ1-1	.	.	TGTGCCAGCGGCAGAAGGGCTGAAGCTTTCTTT	CASGRRAEAFF
TRBV30	TRBJ2-5	.	.	TGTGCCTGGAGTGTTGATCGCAGCCAGTACTTC	CAWSVDRSQYF
TRBV2	TRBJ1-2	.	TRBD1	TGTGCCAGTCAAGGGACAGGGGGTTCCTATGGCTACACCTTC	CASQGTGGSYGYTF
TRBV5-1	TRBJ1-1	.	.	TGCGCCAGCAGCTTGTCTGGGGCGGTAAGGACTGAAGCTTTCTTT	CASSLSGAVRTEAFF
TRBV5-1	TRBJ2-1	.	.	TGCGCCAGCAGCTCCCGGGGCGGCTCCTACAATGAGCAGTTCTTC	CASSSRGGSYNEQFF
TRBV7-8	TRBJ1-5	.	.	TGTGCCAGCAGCTTAGAGATAGGTCAGCCCCAGCATTTT	CASSLEIGQPQHF
TRBV7-8	TRBJ1-2	.	.	TGTGCCAGCAGCCTAGGCGGCAACTATGGCTACACCTTC	CASSLGGNYGYTF
TRBV5-6	TRBJ1-5	few	.	TGTGCCAGCAGCTTTCAGAGTAATAGCAATCAGCCCCAGCATTTT	CASSFQSNSNQPQHF
TRBV5-6	TRBJ1-2	.	.	TGTGCCAGCAGCTCCGGACAGCTAAGGTACTATGGCTACACCTTC	CASSSGQLRYYGYTF
TRBV27	TRBJ2-7	.	.	TGTGCCAGCAGTCCTCGCGGGACTCTACCCTACGAGCAGTACTTC	CASSPRGTLPYEQYF
TRBV7-2	TRBJ2-1	.	.	TGTGCCAGCAGCTTAGGGTATCAGAGCGATGAGCAGTTCTTC	CASSLGYQSDEQFF
TRBV4-1	TRBJ2-1	.	.	TGCGCCAGCAGCCACAGGGTTGAGCAGTTCTTC	CASSHRVEQFF
TRBV9	TRBJ2-5	.	.	TGTGCCAGCAGCGCGGGAGTCGAGGAGACCCAGTACTTC	CASSAGVEETQYF
TRBV5-4	TRBJ1-1	.	.	TGTGCCAGCAGCCCGGGGGGGGTAAACACTGAAGCTTTCTTT	CASSPGGVNTEAFF
TRBV11-3	TRBJ2-3	.	.	TGTGCCAGCAGCTCCCGAGGGCAGGGACCCACAGATACGCAGTATTTT	CASSSRGQGPTDTQYF
TRBV6-6	TRBJ2-7	.	.	TGTGCCAGCCTACAAGGGGCAGGGGCTTTTGAGCAGTACTTC	CASLQGAGAFEQYF
TRBV4-1	TRBJ2-7	once	.	TGCGCCAGCAGCCCCCCCCCAGGACCCATGGGCTCCTACGAGCAGTACTTC	CASSPPPGPMGSYEQYF
TRBV30	TRBJ2-7	once	.	TGTGCCTGGAGTGGTAAGGATACCTACGAGCAGTACTTC	CAWSGKDTYEQYF
TRBV5-1	TRBJ2-5	few	TRBD2	TGCGCCAGCAGCTTAGCGGGAGAGCTTTCCCAAGAGACCCAGTACTTC	CASSLAGELSQETQYF
TRBV29-1	TRBJ2-7	.	TRBD1	TGCAGCGCCACCTGGGGACAGGGTTCCTACGAGCAGTACTTC	CSATWGQGSYEQYF
TRBV27	TRBJ2-3	.	.	TGTGCCAGCAGTTTCCGCGTCACAGATACGCAGTATTTT	CASSFRVTDTQYF
TRBV6-4	TRBJ1-5	.	TRBD1	TGTGCCAGCAGGGAAAACCCTCAGGGGGACAATCAGCCCCAGCATTTT	CASRENPQGDNQPQHF
TRBV7-9	TRBJ2-1	.	.	TGTGCCAGCAGCCCGCTGACGGGCAGCTACAATGAGCAGTTCTTC	CASSPLTGSYNEQFF
TRBV6-5	TRBJ2-1	.	.	TGTGCCAGCAGTTACTCGGGCAGACACAATGAGCAGTTCTTC	CASSYSGRHNEQFF
TRBV6-5	TRBJ1-1	.	.	TGTGCCAGCAGTCCCCTAGGGCATTCTGAAGCTTTCTTT	CASSPLGHSEAFF
TRBV5-4	TRBJ2-6	once	.	TGTGCCAGCAGCTTGGGATGGGGGGACACCCTCTCTGGGGCCAACGTCCTGACTTTC	CASSLGWGDTLSGANVLTF
TRBV2	TRBJ2-2	few	.	TGTGCCAGCAGGTCGGAAGCCACCGGGGAGCTGTTTTTT	CASRSEATGELFF
TRBV7-2	TRBJ2-4	few	.	TGTGCCAGCAGCTTTGGGGGAGGCTACGGGCGAGCCAAAAACATTCAGTACTTC	CASSFGGGYGRAKNIQYF
TRBV5-4	TRBJ1-1	.	.	TGTGCCAGCAGCGCCCCACCGGGACAAAGTACTGAAGCTTTCTTT	CASSAPPGQSTEAFF
TRBV18	TRBJ1-1	.	.	TGTGCCAGCTCACCCCAGACGGCTGAGAACACTGAAGCTTTCTTT	CASSPQTAENTEAFF
TRBV10-3	TRBJ2-1	.	.	TGTGCCCTCCGCCCCGGGTTCTTC	CALRPGFF
TRBV5-1	TRBJ1-1	.	.	TGCGCCAGCAGCTTGGTAGCAGGGGACACTGAAGCTTTCTTT	CASSLVAGDTEAFF
TRBV6-1	TRBJ1-6	.	.	TGTGCCAGCAGTTCGGGACCTTATAATTCACCCCTCCACTTT	CASSSGPYNSPLHF
TRBV11-2	TRBJ2-3	.	TRBD2	TGTGCCAGCAGCTTAAAACTAGCGGGGAGGGATACGCAGTATTTT	CASSLKLAGRDTQYF
TRBV5-1	TRBJ2-2	.	.	TGCGCCAGCAGTGTACCCAGGGGCGACACCGGGGAGCTGTTTTTT	CASSVPRGDTGELFF
TRBV30	TRBJ2-5	.	.	TGTGCCTGGAGTGTGGGGGGTTTCGGGGAAGAGACCCAGTACTTC	CAWSVGGFGEETQYF
TRBV7-8	TRBJ2-1	.	TRBD2	TGTGCCAGCAGCTCAAGGGGGACTAGAAGTTACAATGAGCAGTTCTTC	CASSSRGTRSYNEQFF
TRBV2	TRBJ2-6	.	.	TGTGCCAGCAGTGGCCTCACAGGACGCGGGGCCAACGTCCTGACTTTC	CASSGLTGRGANVLTF
TRBV6-4	TRBJ1-1	.	.	TGTGCCAGCAGCGCTAATCGAGACACTGAAGCTTTCTTT	CASSANRDTEAFF
TRBV10-2	TRBJ2-7	.	TRBD2	TGCGCCAGCAGTGAGGGGACTAGCGGTTACTACGAGCAGTACTTC	CASSEGTSGYYEQYF
TRBV6-1	TRBJ1-1	.	.	TGTGCCAGCATCTGGGGAGTCACTGAAGCTTTCTTT	CASIWGVTEAFF
TRBV30	TRBJ2-5	.	TRBD2	TGTGCCTGGAGTAAGGGGAGGGGACAAGAGACCCAGTACTTC	CAWSKGRGQETQYF
TRBV5-1	TRBJ2-3	.	.	TGCGCCAGCAGCGCCGCCCTAGGAGATACGCAGTATTTT	CASSAALGDTQYF
TRBV27	TRBJ1-5	few	.	TGTGCCAGCAGTTTGACGGCCTACGATAGCAATCAGCCCCAGCATTTT	CASSLTAYDSNQPQHF
TRBV10-3	TRBJ1-1	.	TRBD1	TGTGCCATCAGTGAGGGCCAGGGGGGAGGCACTGAAGCTTTCTTT	CAISEGQGGGTEAFF
TRBV19	TRBJ2-7	.	TRBD1	TGTGCCAGTAGTTTACGGACAGGGGCCTACGAGCAGTACTTC	CASSLRTGAYEQYF
TRBV5-4	TRBJ2-3	.	TRBD2	TGTGCCAGCAGCCTAGGGACTACCAAAGAAACCACAGATACGCAGTATTTT	CASSLGTTKETTDTQYF
TRBV7-6	TRBJ2-2	few	.	TGTGCCAGCAGCCTCCGGGGGGCGGGGTCGAACACCGGGGAGCTGTTTTTT	CASSLRGAGSNTGELFF
TRBV6-6	TRBJ1-5	.	.	TGTGCCAGCAGGCCCCGACGGCTTAGCAATCAGCCCCAGCATTTT	CASRPRRLSNQPQHF
TRBV12-5	TRBJ1-5	.	.	TGTGCTAGTGGTTGGCAGGTTGGGGGGAGGCCCCAGCATTTT	CASGWQVGGRPQHF